This entry lists 23 T cell receptor beta chains sequenced from one sample in a study of cytomegalovirus exposure and HLA in healthy donors. Primers for the PCR totalled 60 Vbeta and 13 Jbeta. TCRdb's table, derived via immunoSEQ multiplex PCR, lists solely in-frame clones and lacks some. The table includes some 170,000 clones, about three quarters detected once. Specimen: PBMCs. Receptor source: a man aged 35-49 years in good health and CMV-seropositive.

In the case of this clone: The same CDR3 arises from other DNA sequences in this sample as well. The chain couples TRBV5-1 to TRBJ2-3, with 9 positions matching TRBD1. V lost 0 bases to trimming and J lost 2 bases; unmatched junction nucleotides: 1. In germline, CDR1 is SGHRS, CDR2 YFSETQ. This CDR3 has 15 residues. CDR3 region: CASSLGDRVTDTQYF. CDR3 coding DNA: TGCGCCAGCAGCTTGGGGGACAGGGTCACAGATACGCAGTATTTT.

The rearrangement uses TRBV5-1 and TRBJ2-7, with 7 nucleotides matching TRBD1. The CDR3 is made up of 15 amino acids. In germline, CDR1 is SGHRS, CDR2 YFSETQ. The junction had 10 bases not matched to a gene; V was cut back by 5 bases and J by 2 bases. CDR3 nucleotide sequence: TGCGCCAGCAGTACTGACAGGGACCCAACCTACGAGCAGTACTTC. Translating gives CASSTDRDPTYEQYF. Drawing the rest from reference TRBV5-1 and TRBJ2-7, the complete variable domain is KAGVTQTPRYLIKTRGQQVTLSCSPISGHRSVSWYQQTPGQGLQFLFEYFSETQRNKGNFPGRFSGRQFSNSRSEMNVSTLELGDSALYLCASSTDRDPTYEQYFGPGTRLTVT.

The J gene is TRBJ1-1, the V gene TRBV7-9; perhaps TRBD1 as D (6 bases). Trimming removed 5 bases from V and 3 bases from J, with 16 bases in between. CDR3 size: 15 residues. Germline V gene sequence: CDR1 SEHNR, CDR2 FQNEAQ (reference sequence). CDR3 loop: CASSHVATGHTEAFF. CDR3 sequence (DNA): TGTGCCAGCAGCCACGTAGCGACAGGTCACACTGAAGCTTTCTTT.

The sample holds one count of this clone. The chain carries TRBV13 and TRBJ2-4; weak D call: TRBD2 (7 bases). Germline CDR1 and CDR2: PRHDT and FYEKMQ (reference sequence). The ends were cut back, 6 bases at V and 3 bases at J, with 15 bases in the middle. CDR3 size: 15 residues. The CDR3 loop is CASSYREGGKNIQYF. In DNA form, the CDR3 reads TGTGCCAGCAGTTACAGGGAGGGAGGCAAAAACATTCAGTACTTC.

The J gene is TRBJ1-2, the V gene TRBV7-9; TRBD1 matches at 8 bases. V lost 2 bases to trimming and J lost 7 bases; unmatched junction nucleotides: 6. CDR1 and CDR2 from the germline V gene are SEHNR and FQNEAQ (reference sequence). The CDR3 covers 14 residues. CDR3 sequence (DNA): TGTGCCAGCAGCTTAAGGGGACAGGCCATTGGCTACACCTTC. Amino acids: CASSLRGQAIGYTF.

DNA of the CDR3: TGTGCCAGCAGTCCACAGGGGGTGAATCAGCCCCAGCATTTT. It is translated as CASSPQGVNQPQHF. The rearrangement uses TRBV2 and TRBJ1-5; 8 nucleotides match TRBD1. Losses at the gene ends were 5 bases for V and 4 bases for J; bases not matched to a gene: 4. The germline gives CDR1 SNHLY, CDR2 FYNNEI. The CDR3 is 14 residues long.

The V and J genes are TRBV6-5 and TRBJ2-7; 7 nucleotides match TRBD1. This CDR3 comprises 13 residues. Per the germline V gene, CDR1 is MNHEY and CDR2 is SVGAGI. The junction had 7 bases not matched to a gene; V was cut back by 4 bases and J by 7 bases. The DNA of the CDR3 is TGTGCCAGCAGTTCTGGACTGGGACAGGAGCAGTACTTC. This translates into CASSSGLGQEQYF.

V usage is TRBV27 and J usage is TRBJ2-7; 9 bases map to TRBD2. Germline V gene lookup returns CDR1 MNHEY and CDR2 SMNVEV (reference sequence). V shed 2 bases and J 0 bases; nucleotides not matched to a gene: 11. This CDR3 contains 18 residues. CDR3 sequence reads: CASSLHALAGPSSYEQYF. The CDR3 DNA sequence: TGTGCCAGCAGTTTACATGCTCTAGCGGGGCCGAGCTCCTACGAGCAGTACTTC.

The chain has TRBV5-1 and TRBJ2-7, with 9 bases identical to TRBD2. CDR3 length equals 15 residues. Trimming removed 0 bases from V and 3 bases from J; junction bases left unmatched: 4. CDR1 and CDR2 from the germline V gene are SGHRS and YFSETQ. CDR3 sequence: CASSLASGKGYEQYF. The CDR3 DNA follows: TGCGCCAGCAGCTTGGCTAGCGGGAAAGGCTACGAGCAGTACTTC. Filled out from reference TRBV5-1 and TRBJ2-7, the complete variable domain reads KAGVTQTPRYLIKTRGQQVTLSCSPISGHRSVSWYQQTPGQGLQFLFEYFSETQRNKGNFPGRFSGRQFSNSRSEMNVSTLELGDSALYLCASSLASGKGYEQYFGPGTRLTVT.

This chain uses TRBV11-2 with TRBJ2-1; 12 positions match TRBD2. The CDR3 spans 17 residues. With 1 base clipped from V and 4 bases from J, the junction kept 5 bases outside the gene matches. Per the germline V gene, CDR1 is SGHAT and CDR2 is FQNNGV. In nucleotides, the CDR3 is TGTGCCAGCAGCTTAGTCGGACTAGCGGGACTATACAATGAGCAGTTCTTC. It translates to CASSLVGLAGLYNEQFF.

This clone was recorded once. The CDR3 protein is CASNSQGRQVNQPQHF. The CDR3 DNA follows: TGTGCCAGCAACTCACAGGGGCGACAGGTCAATCAGCCCCAGCATTTT. The rearrangement uses TRBV28 and TRBJ1-5; 7 bases line up with TRBD1. The J segment lost 3 bases and the V segment lost 7 bases, leaving 12 bases of the junction unmatched. The CDR3 has 16 residues. Germline values: CDR1 MDHEN, CDR2 SYDVKM.

The chain combines TRBV5-1 with TRBJ2-1; 7 nucleotides agree with TRBD1. This CDR3 is 15 amino acids long. Germline V CDR1 and CDR2: SGHRS, YFSETQ. J lost 6 bases, V lost 4 bases, and 10 bases had no gene match. CDR3 sequence reads: CASSLQGGRGNEQFF. The CDR3 region has the DNA TGCGCCAGCAGCCTGCAAGGGGGCAGGGGCAATGAGCAGTTCTTC.

This chain connects TRBV5-1 to TRBJ2-7, with 7 bases matching TRBD2. The CDR3 runs to 14 residues. CDR1 SGHRS and CDR2 YFSETQ come from the germline V gene. Trimming at V came to 4 bases and at J to 4 bases, leaving 8 bases not matched to a gene. DNA of the CDR3: TGCGCCAGCAGCGTGGGGAGGGGTGGGTACGAGCAGTACTTC. It specifies CASSVGRGGYEQYF.

As concerns this clone: At one end the junction does not follow the germline gene, possibly because of a read error. The chain couples TRBV10-1 to TRBJ2-4; 7 nucleotides align to TRBD1. Germline values: CDR1 WNHNN, CDR2 SYGVQD (reference sequence). This CDR3 is 16 amino acids long. CDR3 residues: CASATRQGLPKNSQYF. The CDR3 DNA is TGCGCCAGCGCGACACGACAGGGTCTGCCCAAAAACAGTCAGTACTTC.

The chain carries TRBV6-1 and TRBJ2-5; 10 bases match TRBD1. The J call could be wrong; TRBJ2-7 is a better fit for the DNA end. This CDR3 is 15 amino acids long. Germline V gene lookup returns CDR1 MNHNS and CDR2 SASEGT. CDR3 DNA sequence: TGTGCCAGCAGAGTCCGGGACAGGGGCGGCTACGAGCAGTACTTC. Protein sequence: CASRVRDRGGYEQYF.

The chain links TRBV18 to TRBJ1-3; D ambiguous. Trimming stripped 6 bases from V and 0 bases from J, with 12 bases between. Germline CDR1 KGHSH, CDR2 LQKENI. CDR3 length equals 15 residues. The chain's CDR3 is CASSEGAVSGNTIYF. The CDR3 bases are TGTGCCAGCTCTGAGGGCGCAGTCTCTGGAAACACCATATATTTT.

The chain couples TRBV19 to TRBJ2-4; no clear D. CDR3 length: 11 residues. Germline V gene data show CDR1 as LNHDA and CDR2 as SQIVND (reference sequence). V was cut by 8 bases and J by 9 bases, with 11 bases left in between. CDR3 bases: TGTGCCAGTTCAAACCTCGGCATTCAGTACTTC. Translated: CASSNLGIQYF.

This clone was seen a few times. One end of the junction is discordant with germline, which a read error may explain. This sequence joins TRBV28 and TRBJ2-4; maybe TRBD1 (7 bases). Per germline, CDR1 MDHEN and CDR2 SYDVKM. The CDR3 runs to 16 residues. The CDR3 sequence: CASSPGQVLAKNSQYF. DNA for the CDR3: TGTGCCAGCTCCCCTGGACAGGTACTAGCCAAAAACAGTCAGTACTTC. The full variable domain, in which reference TRBV28 and TRBJ2-4 provide the parts outside the CDR3, is DVKVTQSSRYLVKRTGEKVFLECVQDMDHENMFWYRQDPGLGLRLIYFSYDVKMKEKGDIPEGYSVSREKKERFSLILESASTNQTSMYLCASSPGQVLAKNSQYFGAGTRLSVL.

The sample holds a few counts of this clone. The chain employs TRBV2 and TRBJ1-6, with TRBD1 identical over 8 bases. From germline, CDR1 is SNHLY and CDR2 FYNNEI. This CDR3 is 14 amino acids long. J was trimmed by 7 bases and V by 4 bases; bases with no gene match: 3. CDR3 nucleotide sequence: TGTGCCAGCAGTGGCCAGGGGGCAAATTCACCCCTCCACTTT. This encodes CASSGQGANSPLHF.

This rearrangement joins TRBV28 to TRBJ1-5, with TRBD1 matching over 7 bases. This CDR3 has 14 residues. Unmatched junction bases numbered 12, after V lost 6 bases and J lost 10 bases. CDR1 is MDHEN and CDR2 is SYDVKM in the germline V gene. Here the CDR3 DNA reads TGTGCCAGCAGCTCCCGGGACAGACAATCACCCCAGCATTTT. Its translation: CASSSRDRQSPQHF.

The chain carries TRBV29-1 and TRBJ2-7; 7 nucleotides line up with TRBD1. The CDR3 has 14 residues. V dropped 0 bases and J dropped 4; count of bases not matched to a gene: 6. Germline V gene lookup returns CDR1 SQVTM and CDR2 ANQGSEA. In DNA form, the CDR3 reads TGCAGCGTTGAAGATGGACAGGAGACTTACGAGCAGTACTTC. This codes for CSVEDGQETYEQYF.

The rearrangement links TRBV10-3 to TRBJ2-5, with a possible D match to TRBD1 (5 bases). The tail of the sequence fits TRBJ2-7 better, so the J call may be wrong. Germline loops: CDR1 ENHRY, CDR2 SYGVKD. This CDR3 contains 11 residues. The CDR3 spells CAISAGNEQYF. The CDR3 DNA follows: TGTGCCATCAGTGCAGGGAACGAGCAGTACTTC.

The sample holds a few counts of this clone. The chain's CDR3 is CASSLKLAGYTGELFF. DNA for the CDR3: TGTGCCAGCAGCTTGAAACTAGCGGGATATACCGGGGAGCTGTTTTTT. The J gene is TRBJ2-2, the V gene TRBV5-8; 10 bases map to TRBD2. The length of the CDR3 is 16 residues. V lost 1 base and J lost 5; bases outside the gene matches: 5. CDR1 is SGHTS and CDR2 is YDEGEE in the germline V gene.